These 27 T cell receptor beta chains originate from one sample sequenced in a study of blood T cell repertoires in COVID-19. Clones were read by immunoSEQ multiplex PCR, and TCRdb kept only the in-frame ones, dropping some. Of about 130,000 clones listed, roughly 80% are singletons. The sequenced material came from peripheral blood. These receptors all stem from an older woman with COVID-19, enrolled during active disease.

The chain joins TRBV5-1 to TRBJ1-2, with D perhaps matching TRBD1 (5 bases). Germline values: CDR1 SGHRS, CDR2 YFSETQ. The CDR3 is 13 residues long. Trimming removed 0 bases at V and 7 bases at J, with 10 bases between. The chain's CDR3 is CASSLAGVGGYTF. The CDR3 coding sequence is TGCGCCAGCAGCTTGGCGGGGGTAGGTGGCTACACCTTC.

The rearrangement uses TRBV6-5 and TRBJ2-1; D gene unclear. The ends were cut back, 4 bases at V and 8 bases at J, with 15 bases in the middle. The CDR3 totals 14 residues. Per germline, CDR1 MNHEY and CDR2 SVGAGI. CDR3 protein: CASSSALRTDEQFF. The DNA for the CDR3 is TGTGCCAGCAGTTCTGCCCTACGTACGGATGAGCAGTTCTTC.

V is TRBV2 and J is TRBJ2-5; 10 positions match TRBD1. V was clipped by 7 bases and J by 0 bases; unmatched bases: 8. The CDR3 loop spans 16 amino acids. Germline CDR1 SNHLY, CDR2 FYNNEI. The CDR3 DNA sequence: TGTGCCAGCAAGGTGACTGGGACAGGGGACCAAGAGACCCAGTACTTC. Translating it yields CASKVTGTGDQETQYF.

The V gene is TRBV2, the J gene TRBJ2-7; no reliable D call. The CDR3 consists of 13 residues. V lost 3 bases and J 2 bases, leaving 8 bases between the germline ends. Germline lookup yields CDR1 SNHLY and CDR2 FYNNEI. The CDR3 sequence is CASSDFRAYEQYF. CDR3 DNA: TGTGCCAGCAGTGACTTCCGCGCCTACGAGCAGTACTTC.

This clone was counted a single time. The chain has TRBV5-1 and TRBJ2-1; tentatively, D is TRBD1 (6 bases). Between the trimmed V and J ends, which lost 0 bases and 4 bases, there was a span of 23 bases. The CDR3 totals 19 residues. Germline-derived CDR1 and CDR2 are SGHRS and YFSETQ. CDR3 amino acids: CASSLGGVTGTTFYNEQFF. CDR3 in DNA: TGCGCCAGCAGCTTGGGAGGGGTAACCGGGACAACCTTTTACAATGAGCAGTTCTTC. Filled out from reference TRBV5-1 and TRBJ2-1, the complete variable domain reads KAGVTQTPRYLIKTRGQQVTLSCSPISGHRSVSWYQQTPGQGLQFLFEYFSETQRNKGNFPGRFSGRQFSNSRSEMNVSTLELGDSALYLCASSLGGVTGTTFYNEQFFGPGTRLTVL.

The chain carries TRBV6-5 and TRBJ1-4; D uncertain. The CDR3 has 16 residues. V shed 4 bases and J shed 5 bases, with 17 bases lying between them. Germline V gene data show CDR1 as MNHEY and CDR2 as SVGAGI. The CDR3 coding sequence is TGTGCCAGCAGTTTAGACCCCGACTTGAGGAATGAAAAACTGTTTTTT. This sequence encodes CASSLDPDLRNEKLFF.

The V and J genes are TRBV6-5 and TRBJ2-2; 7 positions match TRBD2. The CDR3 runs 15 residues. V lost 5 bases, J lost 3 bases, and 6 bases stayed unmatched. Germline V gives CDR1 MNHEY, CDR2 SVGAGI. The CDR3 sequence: CASSLQGGDTGELFF. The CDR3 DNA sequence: TGTGCCAGCAGTCTCCAGGGAGGGGACACCGGGGAGCTGTTTTTT.

The CDR3 reads CASSLGDRDPWGYTF. The DNA for the CDR3 is TGTGCCAGCAGCCTGGGCGACAGGGACCCCTGGGGCTACACCTTC. The genes are TRBV7-8 and TRBJ1-2; 7 nucleotides align to TRBD1. V shed 5 bases, J shed 8 bases, and the junction held 14 bases outside the gene matches. The CDR3 consists of 15 residues. Germline-derived CDR1 and CDR2 are SGHVS and FQNEAQ.

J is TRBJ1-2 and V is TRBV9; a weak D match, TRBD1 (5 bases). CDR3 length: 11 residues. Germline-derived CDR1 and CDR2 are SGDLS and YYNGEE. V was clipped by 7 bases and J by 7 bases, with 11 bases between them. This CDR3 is CASAGERGYTF. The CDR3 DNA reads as TGTGCCAGCGCGGGGGAACGTGGCTACACCTTC.

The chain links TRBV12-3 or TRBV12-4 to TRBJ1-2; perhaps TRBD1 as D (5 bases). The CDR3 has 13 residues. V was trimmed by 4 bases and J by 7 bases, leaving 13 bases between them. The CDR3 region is CASSSSGTPGYTF. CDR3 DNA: TGTGCCAGCAGTTCCTCCGGGACTCCTGGCTACACCTTC.

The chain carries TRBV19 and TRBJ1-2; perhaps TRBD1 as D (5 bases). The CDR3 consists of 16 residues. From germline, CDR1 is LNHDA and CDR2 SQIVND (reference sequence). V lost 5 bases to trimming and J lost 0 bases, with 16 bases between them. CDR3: CASSFQGVLPNYGYTF. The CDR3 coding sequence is TGTGCCAGTAGTTTTCAGGGCGTCCTTCCTAACTATGGCTACACCTTC.

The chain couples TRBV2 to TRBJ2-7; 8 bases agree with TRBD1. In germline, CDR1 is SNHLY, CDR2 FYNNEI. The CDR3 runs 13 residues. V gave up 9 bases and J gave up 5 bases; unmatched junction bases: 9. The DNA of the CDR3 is TGTGCCAGTCACAGGGGGGTTGCGGACGAGCAGTACTTC. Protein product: CASHRGVADEQYF.

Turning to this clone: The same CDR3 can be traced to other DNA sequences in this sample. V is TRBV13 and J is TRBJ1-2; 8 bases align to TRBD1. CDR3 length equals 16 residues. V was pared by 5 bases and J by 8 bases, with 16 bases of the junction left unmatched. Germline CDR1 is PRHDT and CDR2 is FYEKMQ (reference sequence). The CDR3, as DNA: TGTGCCAGCAGCCACCGTGGACAGGGCGGGTTGGGGGGCTACACCTTC. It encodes CASSHRGQGGLGGYTF.

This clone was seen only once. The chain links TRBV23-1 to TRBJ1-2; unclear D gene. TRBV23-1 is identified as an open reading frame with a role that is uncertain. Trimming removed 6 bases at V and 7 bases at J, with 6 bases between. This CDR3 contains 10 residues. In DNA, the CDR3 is TGCGCCAGCAGCCGTCCTGGCTACACCTTC. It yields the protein CASSRPGYTF.

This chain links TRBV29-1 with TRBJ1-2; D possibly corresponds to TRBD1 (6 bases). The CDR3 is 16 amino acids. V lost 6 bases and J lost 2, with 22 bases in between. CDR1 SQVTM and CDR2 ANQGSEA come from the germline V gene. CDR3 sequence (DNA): TGCAGCGTCTTGGGGGCCGGGGAGGGGGAGAACTATGGCTACACCTTC. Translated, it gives CSVLGAGEGENYGYTF.

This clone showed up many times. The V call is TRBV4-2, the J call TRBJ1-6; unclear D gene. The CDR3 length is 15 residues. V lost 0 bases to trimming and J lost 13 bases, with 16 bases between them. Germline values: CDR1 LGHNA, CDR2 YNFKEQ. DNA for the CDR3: TGTGCCAGCAGCCAAGATCTATCGTCCCAGGCTCCCCTCCACTTT. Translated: CASSQDLSSQAPLHF.

CDR3 protein: CASSDRGLNTGELFF. CDR3 DNA sequence: TGTGCCAGCAGCGACCGGGGGTTAAACACCGGGGAGCTGTTTTTT. The chain combines TRBV9 with TRBJ2-2, with D possibly TRBD2 on 6 matching bases. Trimming cost V 3 bases and J 2 bases, with 11 bases left between them. The CDR3 totals 15 residues. Germline CDR1 is SGDLS and CDR2 is YYNGEE.

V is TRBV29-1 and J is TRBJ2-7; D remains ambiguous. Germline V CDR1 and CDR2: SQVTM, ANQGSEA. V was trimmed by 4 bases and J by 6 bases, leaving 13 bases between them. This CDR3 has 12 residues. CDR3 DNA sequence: TGCAGCGTTGGACTCTCGAGAGGCGAGCAGTACTTC. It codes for CSVGLSRGEQYF.

CDR3 nucleotide sequence: TGTGCCAGCACAGACAGGGGGCGCGAAAACTATGGCTACACCTTC. Residues: CASTDRGRENYGYTF. The V call is TRBV7-9, the J call TRBJ1-2; 10 nucleotides match TRBD1. Trimming at V came to 7 bases and at J to 2 bases, leaving 7 bases not matched to a gene. The CDR3 totals 15 residues. CDR1 is SEHNR and CDR2 is FQNEAQ in the germline V gene (reference sequence).

Here the CDR3 reads CASSTIGGDNQPQHF. In nucleotides, the CDR3 is TGTGCCAGCAGCACTATAGGGGGAGACAATCAGCCCCAGCATTTT. The chain is built from TRBV5-5 and TRBJ1-5; a possible D gene is TRBD1 (6 bases). Germline V gene data show CDR1 as SGHKS and CDR2 as YYEKEE (reference sequence). V lost 4 bases, J lost 3 bases, and 14 bases lay in between. The CDR3 is 15 residues long.

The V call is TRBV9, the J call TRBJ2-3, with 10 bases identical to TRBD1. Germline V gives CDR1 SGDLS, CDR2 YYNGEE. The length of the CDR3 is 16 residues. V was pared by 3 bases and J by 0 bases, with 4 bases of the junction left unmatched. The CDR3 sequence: CASSGGQGESTDTQYF. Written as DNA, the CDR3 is TGTGCCAGCAGCGGCGGACAGGGGGAAAGCACAGATACGCAGTATTTT.

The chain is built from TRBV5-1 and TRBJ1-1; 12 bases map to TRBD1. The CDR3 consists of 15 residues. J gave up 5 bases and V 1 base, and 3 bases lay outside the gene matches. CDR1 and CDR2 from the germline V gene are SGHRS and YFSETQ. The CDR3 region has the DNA TGCGCCAGCAGCTTGCAGGGACAGGGGGCGACTGAAGCTTTCTTT. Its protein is CASSLQGQGATEAFF.

The CDR3 reads CASSGRGFSTDTQYF. The CDR3 bases are TGTGCCAGCAGCGGCAGGGGATTTAGCACAGATACGCAGTATTTT. The rearrangement joins TRBV5-4 to TRBJ2-3; D perhaps matches TRBD1 (6 bases). Germline V CDR1 and CDR2: SGHNT, YYREEE (reference sequence). V was trimmed by 4 bases and J by 0 bases, leaving 12 bases between them. The length of the CDR3 is 15 residues.

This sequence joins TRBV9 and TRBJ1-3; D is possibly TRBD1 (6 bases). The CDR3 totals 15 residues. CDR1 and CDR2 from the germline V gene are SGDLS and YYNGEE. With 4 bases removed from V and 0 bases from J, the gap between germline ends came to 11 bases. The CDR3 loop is CASSPTGNSGNTIYF. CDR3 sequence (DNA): TGTGCCAGCAGCCCTACAGGGAACTCTGGAAACACCATATATTTT.

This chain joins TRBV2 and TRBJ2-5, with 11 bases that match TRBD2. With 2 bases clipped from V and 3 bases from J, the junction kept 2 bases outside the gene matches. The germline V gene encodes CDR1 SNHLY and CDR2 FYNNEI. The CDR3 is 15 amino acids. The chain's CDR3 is CASSEQGLAEETQYF. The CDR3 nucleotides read TGTGCCAGCAGTGAACAGGGACTAGCGGAAGAGACCCAGTACTTC. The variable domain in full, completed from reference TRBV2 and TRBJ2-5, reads EPEVTQTPSHQVTQMGQEVILRCVPISNHLYFYWYRQILGQKVEFLVSFYNNEISEKSEIFDDQFSVERPDGSNFTLKIRSTKLEDSAMYFCASSEQGLAEETQYFGPGTRLLVL.

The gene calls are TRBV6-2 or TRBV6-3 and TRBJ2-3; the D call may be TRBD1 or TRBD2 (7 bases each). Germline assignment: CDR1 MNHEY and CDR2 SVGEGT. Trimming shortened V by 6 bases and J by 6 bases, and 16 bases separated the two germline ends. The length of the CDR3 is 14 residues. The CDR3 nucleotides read TGTGCCAGCAGCCAGGGGGGGCGCGGGGATACGCAGTATTTT. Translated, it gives CASSQGGRGDTQYF.

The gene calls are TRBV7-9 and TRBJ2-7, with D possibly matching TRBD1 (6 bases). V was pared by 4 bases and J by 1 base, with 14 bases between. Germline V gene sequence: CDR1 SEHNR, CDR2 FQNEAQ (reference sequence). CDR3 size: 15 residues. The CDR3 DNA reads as TGTGCCAGCAGCTGGGGGACACAAGTTTCCTACGAGCAGTACTTC. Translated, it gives CASSWGTQVSYEQYF.